The 18 T cell receptor beta chains presented below share a single source sample, sequenced in a study of cytomegalovirus exposure and HLA in healthy donors. PCR was performed using 60 Vbeta and 13 Jbeta primers. Clones were read by immunoSEQ multiplex PCR, and TCRdb kept only the in-frame ones, dropping some. This sample contains approximately 110,000 clones. Sequenced: PBMCs. The source is a man in his forties or fifties in good health and CMV-seronegative.

CDR3 sequence (DNA): TGTGCCAGCAGCTTGGCCAGTATACGGGTCTCCTACGAGCAGTACTTC. It codes for CASSLASIRVSYEQYF. The V gene is TRBV5-8, the J gene TRBJ2-7; D is uncertain. Trimming took off 0 bases at V and 0 bases at J, with 13 bases between the two ends. Germline V CDR1 and CDR2: SGHTS, YDEGEE. This CDR3 contains 16 residues.

CDR3 in DNA: TGTGCCATCAGATACAGTCAAGGGGGTTACGAGCAGTACTTC. Its translation: CAIRYSQGGYEQYF. This sequence joins TRBV10-3 and TRBJ2-7, with D maybe TRBD1 (6 bases). Trimming shortened V by 6 bases and J by 4 bases, and 16 bases separated the two germline ends. CDR1 is ENHRY and CDR2 is SYGVKD in the germline V gene. The length of the CDR3 is 14 residues.

The chain links TRBV5-6 to TRBJ2-7; 9 positions match TRBD2. The germline gives CDR1 SGHDT, CDR2 YYEEEE. This CDR3 spans 15 amino acids. With V trimmed by 6 bases and J by 5 bases, 12 bases remained unmatched. The CDR3 DNA reads TGTGCCAGCACCCTTAGCGGGAGATTGTGGGACGAGCAGTACTTC. It yields the protein CASTLSGRLWDEQYF. Together with reference TRBV5-6 and TRBJ2-7, the CDR3 gives the full variable domain: DAGVTQSPTHLIKTRGQQVTLRCSPKSGHDTVSWYQQALGQGPQFIFQYYEEEERQRGNFPDRFSGHQFPNYSSELNVNALLLGDSALYLCASTLSGRLWDEQYFGPGTRLTVT.

This chain uses TRBV29-1 with TRBJ2-1; 9 bases fit TRBD1. Per the germline V gene, CDR1 is SQVTM and CDR2 is ANQGSEA. The CDR3 covers 14 residues. V lost 5 bases, J lost 7 bases, and 9 bases stayed unmatched. The CDR3 sequence: CSVLTGTGLNEQFF. In nucleotides, the CDR3 is TGCAGCGTTTTAACCGGGACAGGGTTAAATGAGCAGTTCTTC.

The rearrangement links TRBV5-1 to TRBJ1-1; D unresolved. V lost 3 bases to trimming and J lost 1 base, with 10 bases between them. CDR1 is SGHRS, CDR2 YFSETQ, per germline. The CDR3 covers 14 residues. This CDR3 reads CASSSWEENTEAFF. The DNA of the CDR3 is TGCGCCAGCAGCTCCTGGGAGGAGAACACTGAAGCTTTCTTT.

The rearrangement joins TRBV5-1 to TRBJ1-3; D perhaps matches TRBD1 (5 bases). Per germline, CDR1 SGHRS and CDR2 YFSETQ. V lost 4 bases and J lost 0, with 14 bases in between. CDR3 length equals 16 residues. This chain's CDR3 is CASSRTGQSSGNTIYF. In nucleotides, the CDR3 is TGCGCCAGCAGCCGAACTGGACAAAGCTCTGGAAACACCATATATTTT. Full variable domain (remainder filled in from reference TRBV5-1 and TRBJ1-3): KAGVTQTPRYLIKTRGQQVTLSCSPISGHRSVSWYQQTPGQGLQFLFEYFSETQRNKGNFPGRFSGRQFSNSRSEMNVSTLELGDSALYLCASSRTGQSSGNTIYFGEGSWLTVV.

The chain uses TRBV4-2 and TRBJ1-1; the match to TRBD1 covers 10 bases. The CDR3 spans 17 residues. Trimming at V came to 4 bases and at J to 0 bases, leaving 8 bases not matched to a gene. CDR1 and CDR2 (germline): LGHNA, YNFKEQ. This CDR3 is CASSRGGTGVMNTEAFF. In DNA form, the CDR3 reads TGTGCCAGCAGCCGTGGGGGGACAGGGGTCATGAACACTGAAGCTTTCTTT.

V gene TRBV7-8 combines with J gene TRBJ2-7, with D perhaps TRBD2 (7 bases). This CDR3 is built from 13 residues. Germline V gene lookup returns CDR1 SGHVS and CDR2 FQNEAQ. V lost 6 bases and J 3 bases, leaving 12 bases between the germline ends. The CDR3 nucleotides are TGTGCCAGCAGGGGGGGGGCCGGCTACGAGCAGTACTTC. It yields the protein CASRGGAGYEQYF. Using reference TRBV7-8 and TRBJ2-7 for the parts outside the CDR3, the full variable domain is GAGVSQSPRYKVAKRGQDVALRCDPISGHVSLFWYQQALGQGPEFLTYFQNEAQLDKSGLPSDRFFAERPEGSVSTLKIQRTQQEDSAVYLCASRGGAGYEQYFGPGTRLTVT.

The V and J genes are TRBV7-8 and TRBJ2-7; TRBD1 might be the D (5 bases). This CDR3 is built from 11 residues. Trimming took 5 bases from V and 6 from J, leaving 8 bases between them. Germline values: CDR1 SGHVS, CDR2 FQNEAQ. Written as DNA, the CDR3 is TGTGCCAGCAGCCCTAGGGGCGAGCAGTACTTC. This sequence encodes CASSPRGEQYF.

A remark on this clone: The identical CDR3 is also encoded by other nucleotide sequences in the sample. The chain employs TRBV6-1 and TRBJ1-3; possibly TRBD1 for D (5 bases). The CDR3 has 17 amino acids. V was clipped by 3 bases and J by 1 base, with 16 bases between them. The germline gives CDR1 MNHNS, CDR2 SASEGT. CDR3 residues: CASSESKGRHSGNTIYF. The CDR3 DNA follows: TGTGCCAGCAGTGAGTCTAAGGGGCGTCATTCTGGAAACACCATATATTTT.

CDR3 DNA: TGTGCCAGCAGGCCACAGGACCCCTACGAGCAGTACTTC. Residues: CASRPQDPYEQYF. The V call is TRBV21-1, the J call TRBJ2-7; TRBD1, as called in the table, went unchecked against the DNA. TRBV21-1 has pseudogene status. The CDR3 has 13 residues.

The chain links TRBV6-5 to TRBJ2-7; no clear D. Per germline, CDR1 MNHEY and CDR2 SVGAGI. The CDR3 is 15 amino acids. The V end lost 2 bases, the J end lost 3 bases, and 14 bases lay between the germline ends. CDR3 loop: CASSYLPTGFYEQYF. DNA for the CDR3: TGTGCCAGCAGTTACCTCCCGACTGGGTTCTACGAGCAGTACTTC.

This sequence joins TRBV30 and TRBJ1-1; weak D call: TRBD1 (6 bases). This CDR3 is 16 amino acids long. Per the germline V gene, CDR1 is GTSNPN and CDR2 is SVGIG (reference sequence). Trimming removed 3 bases at V and 3 bases at J, with 20 bases between. For the CDR3, the DNA is TGTGCCTGGAGCAGCAGGGGCGCGGGTTATGACACTGAAGCTTTCTTT. Encoded protein: CAWSSRGAGYDTEAFF.

This chain joins TRBV5-1 and TRBJ1-4, with a possible D match to TRBD1 (5 bases). V lost 8 bases and J 0 bases, leaving 17 bases between the germline ends. Germline assignment: CDR1 SGHRS and CDR2 YFSETQ. The CDR3 runs 16 residues. This CDR3 reads CASGPNGHATNEKLFF. The DNA for the CDR3 is TGCGCCAGTGGGCCCAACGGACACGCAACTAATGAAAAACTGTTTTTT.

This chain connects TRBV7-2 to TRBJ1-4, with D maybe TRBD1 (5 bases). Trimming stripped 1 base from V and 8 bases from J, with 11 bases between. The germline CDR1 and CDR2 sequences are SGHTA and FQGNSA. The CDR3 has 14 amino acids. The CDR3 bases are TGTGCCAGCAGCTTAGTAGACAGCAAGGAAAAACTGTTTTTT. It is translated as CASSLVDSKEKLFF.

This chain links TRBV28 with TRBJ2-7; 7 bases are shared with TRBD1. Looked up from germline, CDR1 is MDHEN and CDR2 is SYDVKM. CDR3 length: 15 amino acids. V lost 4 bases to trimming and J lost 2 bases; unmatched junction nucleotides: 8. The CDR3 DNA is TGTGCCAGCAGTTCAGGACAGGTTAAGGCCTACGAGCAGTACTTC. Protein: CASSSGQVKAYEQYF.

The DNA for the CDR3 is TGTGCCAGCAGCCCCAACCTCGGACAGGGGGGCTACACCTTC. It translates to CASSPNLGQGGYTF. This rearrangement joins TRBV11-2 to TRBJ1-2; 9 bases align to TRBD1. The germline CDR1 and CDR2 sequences are SGHAT and FQNNGV. CDR3 length equals 14 residues. J gave up 8 bases and V 5 bases, and 9 bases lay outside the gene matches.

The gene calls are TRBV6-1 and TRBJ2-7, with 12 nucleotides matching TRBD1. There are 14 residues in the CDR3. Germline V gene lookup returns CDR1 MNHNS and CDR2 SASEGT. The V gene end was trimmed by 6 bases and the J gene end by 8 bases; junction bases not matched to a gene: 8. CDR3 in DNA: TGTGCCAGCAGAGCCGGGACAGGGGGCTCTAAGCAGTACTTC. Its protein product is CASRAGTGGSKQYF.